This T cell receptor beta chain was captured in a study of OX40 agonist ivuxolimab in advanced cancers. For the study at large: Intravenous ivuxolimab was administered to patients every 2 weeks at 0.01 to 10 mg/kg. Two patients with cutaneous melanoma and one with hepatocellular carcinoma, three in total, showed partial responses. Each dose-escalation patient presented with hepatocellular carcinoma, melanoma, renal cell or head and neck cancer.

Measured with immunoSEQ multiplex PCR; TCRdb has only the in-frame clones, and not every one. The table has around 67,000 clones, about four fifths seen once; the top ten hold around 8%. Blood sampling was done at baseline, cycle 4 day 1, and cycle 7 day 1. CDR3 length equals 15 residues. The germline V gene has CDR1 SGHNT and CDR2 YYREEE (reference sequence). The V gene end was trimmed by 2 bases and the J gene end by 5 bases; junction bases not matched to a gene: 5. The chain has TRBV5-4 and TRBJ2-7, with TRBD2 identical over 12 bases. Sequenced material: CD4+ or CD8+ T cells sorted from blood, taken in a trial of the OX40 agonist ivuxolimab. The TCR originated in an adult with an advanced solid tumor such as melanoma, head and neck, liver or kidney cancer. CDR3 in amino acids: CASSFRLAGEDEQYF. Written as DNA, the CDR3 is TGTGCCAGCAGCTTTCGACTAGCGGGAGAGGACGAGCAGTACTTC.